Sequencing of this TCR beta chain was carried out in a study of neurological immune-mediated disorders. Notes on the study in general: No sharing of CDR3 amino acid sequences was observed among expanded clones across subjects, suggesting private repertoires in all groups. Whereas HTLV-1-associated myelopathy showed the most TCR clonal expansion, multiple sclerosis showed the least, with levels below those of healthy controls.

Synthesis of cDNA was carried out by template-switch 5'RACE. The reaction used 10-nucleotide random UMIs. Via MiXCR, TCRdb re-called the 5' RACE reads, giving one row per CDR3 protein. The sample consists of tens of thousands of distinct CDR3 sequences, over 20% of them appearing once. Germline V gene sequence: CDR1 MNHEY, CDR2 SVGEGT. The germline V and J ends were trimmed by 6 bases and 8 bases, with 17 bases remaining between them. CDR3 length equals 14 residues. Judged by abundance, this clonotype is medium-sized (0.01 to 0.1%). The antigen remains undetermined. The study used blood bank volunteers in Maryland, USA, as healthy controls.

The sequencing input was PBMCs. V is TRBV6-2 or TRBV6-3 and J is TRBJ2-1, with D unresolved. The clonotype originates from a woman between 65 and 79 years old in good health. The CDR3: CASSQYDVRDEQFF. CDR3 bases: TGTGCCAGCAGCCAATATGACGTCCGGGATGAGCAGTTCTTC.